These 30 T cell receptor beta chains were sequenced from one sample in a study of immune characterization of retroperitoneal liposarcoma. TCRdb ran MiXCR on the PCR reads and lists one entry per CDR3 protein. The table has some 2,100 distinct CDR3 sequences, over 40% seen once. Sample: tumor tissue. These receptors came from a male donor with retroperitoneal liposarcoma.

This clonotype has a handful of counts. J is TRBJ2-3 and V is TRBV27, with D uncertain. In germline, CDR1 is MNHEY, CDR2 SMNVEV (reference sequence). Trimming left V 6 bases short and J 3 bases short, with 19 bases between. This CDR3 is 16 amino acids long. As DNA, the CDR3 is TGTGCCAGCAGCCTTCGGACCGACTTAGGGACAGATACGCAGTATTTT. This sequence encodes CASSLRTDLGTDTQYF.

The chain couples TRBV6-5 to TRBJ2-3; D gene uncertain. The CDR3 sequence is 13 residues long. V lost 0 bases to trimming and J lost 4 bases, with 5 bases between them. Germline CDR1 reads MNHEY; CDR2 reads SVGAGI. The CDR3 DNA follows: TGTGCCAGCAGTTACTCCCCGTCAGATACGCAGTATTTT. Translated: CASSYSPSDTQYF.

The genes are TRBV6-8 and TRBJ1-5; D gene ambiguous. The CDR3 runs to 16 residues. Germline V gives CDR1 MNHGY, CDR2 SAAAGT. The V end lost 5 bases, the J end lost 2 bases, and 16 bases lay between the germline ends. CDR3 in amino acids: CASSPDLGQGNQPQHF. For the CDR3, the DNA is TGTGCCAGCAGTCCCGACCTTGGGCAGGGCAATCAGCCCCAGCATTTT.

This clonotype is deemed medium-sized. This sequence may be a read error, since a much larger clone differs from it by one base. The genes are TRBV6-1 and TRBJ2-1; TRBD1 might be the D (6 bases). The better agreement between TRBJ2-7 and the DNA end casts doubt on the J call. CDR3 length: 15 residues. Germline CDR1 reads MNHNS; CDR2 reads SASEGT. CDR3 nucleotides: TGTGCCAGCAGGGTGGACAGATCTGTTTCAAATGAGCAGTACTTC. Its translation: CASRVDRSVSNEQYF.

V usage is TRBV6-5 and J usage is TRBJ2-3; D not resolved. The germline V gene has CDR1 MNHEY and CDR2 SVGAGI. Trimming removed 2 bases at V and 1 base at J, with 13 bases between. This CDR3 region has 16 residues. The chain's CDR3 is CASSYDGVLRTDTQYF. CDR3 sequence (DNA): TGTGCCAGCAGTTACGATGGGGTTCTTCGCACAGATACGCAGTATTTT.

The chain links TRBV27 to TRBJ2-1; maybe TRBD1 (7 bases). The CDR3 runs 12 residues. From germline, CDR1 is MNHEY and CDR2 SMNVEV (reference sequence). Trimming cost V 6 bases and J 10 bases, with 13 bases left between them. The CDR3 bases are TGTGCCAGCAGCAACAGGGGAGGAGAGCAGTTCTTC. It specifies CASSNRGGEQFF.

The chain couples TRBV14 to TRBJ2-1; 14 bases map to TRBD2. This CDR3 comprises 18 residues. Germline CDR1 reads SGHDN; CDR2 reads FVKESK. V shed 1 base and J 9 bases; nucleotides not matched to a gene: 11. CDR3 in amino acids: CASSQGPTSGRAWGEQFF. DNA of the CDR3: TGTGCCAGCAGCCAAGGCCCGACTAGCGGGAGGGCCTGGGGTGAGCAGTTCTTC. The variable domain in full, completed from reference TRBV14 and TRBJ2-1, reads EAGVTQFPSHSVIEKGQTVTLRCDPISGHDNLYWYRRVMGKEIKFLLHFVKESKQDESGMPNNRFLAERTGGTYSTLKVQPAELEDSGVYFCASSQGPTSGRAWGEQFFGPGTRLTVL.

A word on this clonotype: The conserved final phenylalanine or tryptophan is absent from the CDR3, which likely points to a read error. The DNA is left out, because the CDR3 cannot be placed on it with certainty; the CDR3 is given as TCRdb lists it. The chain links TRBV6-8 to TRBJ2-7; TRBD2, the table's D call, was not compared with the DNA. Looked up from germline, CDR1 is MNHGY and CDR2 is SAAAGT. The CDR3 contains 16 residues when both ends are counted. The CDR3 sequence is CASSRTGTRGDYEQHC.

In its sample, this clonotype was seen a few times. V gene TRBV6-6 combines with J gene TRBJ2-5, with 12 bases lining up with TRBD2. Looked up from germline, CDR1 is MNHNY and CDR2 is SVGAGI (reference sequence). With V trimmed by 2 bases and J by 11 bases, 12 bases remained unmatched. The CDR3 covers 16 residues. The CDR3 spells CASSYSGLAGGGEQYF. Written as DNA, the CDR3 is TGTGCCAGCAGTTACAGTGGTCTAGCGGGAGGGGGGGAGCAGTACTTC.

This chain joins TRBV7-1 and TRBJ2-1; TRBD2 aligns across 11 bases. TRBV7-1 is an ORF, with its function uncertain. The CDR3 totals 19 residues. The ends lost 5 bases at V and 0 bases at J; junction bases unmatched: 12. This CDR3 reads CASSSPTSGGLSSYNEQFF. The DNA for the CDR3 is TGTGCCAGCAGCAGCCCTACTAGCGGGGGTCTGAGCTCCTACAATGAGCAGTTCTTC.

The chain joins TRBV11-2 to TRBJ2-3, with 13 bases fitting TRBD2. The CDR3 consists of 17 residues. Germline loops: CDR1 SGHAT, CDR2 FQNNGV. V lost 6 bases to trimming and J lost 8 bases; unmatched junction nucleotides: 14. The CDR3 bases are TGTGCCAGCAGTAAACTCACAGGACTAGCGGGAGTGGTTACGCAGTATTTT. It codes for CASSKLTGLAGVVTQYF.

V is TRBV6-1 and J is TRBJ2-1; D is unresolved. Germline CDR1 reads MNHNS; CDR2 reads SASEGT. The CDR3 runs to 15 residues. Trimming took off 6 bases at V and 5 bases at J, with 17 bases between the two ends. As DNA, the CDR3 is TGTGCCAGCAGCCCTCGAAGGACGGAAAACAATGAGCAGTTCTTC. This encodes CASSPRRTENNEQFF.

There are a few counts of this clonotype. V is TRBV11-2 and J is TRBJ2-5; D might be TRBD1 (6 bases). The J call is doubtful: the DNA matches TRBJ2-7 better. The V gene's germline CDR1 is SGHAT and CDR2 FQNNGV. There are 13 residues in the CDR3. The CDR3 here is CASSLGRGYEQYF. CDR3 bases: TGTGCCAGCAGCTTAGGCAGGGGCTACGAGCAGTACTTC.

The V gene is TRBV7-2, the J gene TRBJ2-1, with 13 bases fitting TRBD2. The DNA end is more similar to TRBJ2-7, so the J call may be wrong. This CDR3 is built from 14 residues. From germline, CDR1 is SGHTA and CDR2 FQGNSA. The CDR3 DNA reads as TGTGCCAGCAGCCTGGGACTAGCGGGGATCGAGCAGTACTTC. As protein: CASSLGLAGIEQYF.

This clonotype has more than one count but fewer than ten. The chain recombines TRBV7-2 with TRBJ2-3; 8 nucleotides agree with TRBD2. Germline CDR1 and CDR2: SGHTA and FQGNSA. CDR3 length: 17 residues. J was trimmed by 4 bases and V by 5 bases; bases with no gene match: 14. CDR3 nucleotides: TGTGCCAGCAGCCTTTCGGTATCGGGGGGGCGGGCAGATACGCAGTATTTT. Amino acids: CASSLSVSGGRADTQYF.

The CDR3 spells CASSLEGLNEQYF. CDR3 in DNA: TGTGCCAGCAGCTTAGAGGGTTTGAATGAGCAGTACTTC. V is TRBV11-3 and J is TRBJ2-1; D call uncertain. The J call may be incorrect, as the DNA end agrees better with TRBJ2-7. CDR1 and CDR2 from the germline V gene are SGHNT and YENEEA. The CDR3 is 13 residues long.

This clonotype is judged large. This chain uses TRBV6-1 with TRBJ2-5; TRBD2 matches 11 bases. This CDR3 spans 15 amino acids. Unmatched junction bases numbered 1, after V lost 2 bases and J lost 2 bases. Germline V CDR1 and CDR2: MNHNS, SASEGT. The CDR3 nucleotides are TGTGCCAGCAGTGAAATAGCGGGGGGGCAAGAGACCCAGTACTTC. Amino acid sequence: CASSEIAGGQETQYF.

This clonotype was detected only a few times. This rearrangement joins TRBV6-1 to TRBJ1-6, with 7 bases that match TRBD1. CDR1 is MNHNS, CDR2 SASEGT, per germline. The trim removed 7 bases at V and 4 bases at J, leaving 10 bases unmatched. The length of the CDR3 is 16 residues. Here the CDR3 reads CASTTVGQRYNSPLHF. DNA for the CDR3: TGTGCCAGCACCACTGTGGGACAGCGATATAATTCACCCCTCCACTTT.

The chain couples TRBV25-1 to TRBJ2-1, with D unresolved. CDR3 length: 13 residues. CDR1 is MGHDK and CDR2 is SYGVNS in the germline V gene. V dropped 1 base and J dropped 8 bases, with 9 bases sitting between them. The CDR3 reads CASSESKGYEQFF. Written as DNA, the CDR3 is TGTGCCAGCAGTGAATCGAAAGGCTATGAGCAGTTCTTC.

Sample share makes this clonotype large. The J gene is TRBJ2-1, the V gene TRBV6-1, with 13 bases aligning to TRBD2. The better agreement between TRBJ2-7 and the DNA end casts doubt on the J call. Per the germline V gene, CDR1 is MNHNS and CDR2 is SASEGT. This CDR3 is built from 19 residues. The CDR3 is CASSDPGLAGTYSYNEQYF. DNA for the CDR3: TGTGCCAGCAGTGACCCGGGACTAGCGGGGACTTACTCCTACAATGAGCAGTACTTC.

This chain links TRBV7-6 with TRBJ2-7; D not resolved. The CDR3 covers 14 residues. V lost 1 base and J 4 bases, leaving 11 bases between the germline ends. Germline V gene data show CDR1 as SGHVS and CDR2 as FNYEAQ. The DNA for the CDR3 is TGTGCCAGCAGCTTAGGTCCGACTCGATACGAGCAGTACTTC. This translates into CASSLGPTRYEQYF.

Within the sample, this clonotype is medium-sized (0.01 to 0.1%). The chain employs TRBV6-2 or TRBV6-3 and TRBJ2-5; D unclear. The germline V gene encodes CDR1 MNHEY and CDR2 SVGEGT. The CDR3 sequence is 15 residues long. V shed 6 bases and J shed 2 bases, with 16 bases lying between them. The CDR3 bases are TGTGCCAGCAGACTACCGTTCGACTTACAAGAGACCCAGTACTTC. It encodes CASRLPFDLQETQYF.

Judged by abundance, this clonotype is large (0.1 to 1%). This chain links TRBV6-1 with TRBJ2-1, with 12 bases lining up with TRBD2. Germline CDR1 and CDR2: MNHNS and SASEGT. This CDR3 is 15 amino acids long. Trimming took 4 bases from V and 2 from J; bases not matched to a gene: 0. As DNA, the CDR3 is TGTGCCAGCAGTGGACTAGCGGGAGCCTACAATGAGCAGTTCTTC. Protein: CASSGLAGAYNEQFF.

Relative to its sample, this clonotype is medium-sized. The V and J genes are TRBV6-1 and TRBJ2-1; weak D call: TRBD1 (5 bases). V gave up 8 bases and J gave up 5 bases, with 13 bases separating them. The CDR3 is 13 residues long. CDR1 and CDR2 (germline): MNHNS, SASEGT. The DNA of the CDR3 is TGTGCCAGCGGATCAGGGCCACACAATGAGCAGTTCTTC. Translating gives CASGSGPHNEQFF.

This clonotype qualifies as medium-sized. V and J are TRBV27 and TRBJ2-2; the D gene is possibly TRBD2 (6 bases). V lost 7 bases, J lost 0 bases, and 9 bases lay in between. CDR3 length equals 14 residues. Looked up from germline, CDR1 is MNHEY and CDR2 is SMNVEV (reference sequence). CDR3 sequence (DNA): TGTGCCAGCAAGGGGACTCCGAACACCGGGGAGCTGTTTTTT. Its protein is CASKGTPNTGELFF.

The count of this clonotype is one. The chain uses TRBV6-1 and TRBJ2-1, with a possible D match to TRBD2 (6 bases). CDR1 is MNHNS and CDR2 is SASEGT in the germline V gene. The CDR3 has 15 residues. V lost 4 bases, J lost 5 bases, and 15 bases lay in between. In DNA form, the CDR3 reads TGTGCCAGCAGTGTCGGGACTCTGGGCAACAATGAGCAGTTCTTC. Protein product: CASSVGTLGNNEQFF.

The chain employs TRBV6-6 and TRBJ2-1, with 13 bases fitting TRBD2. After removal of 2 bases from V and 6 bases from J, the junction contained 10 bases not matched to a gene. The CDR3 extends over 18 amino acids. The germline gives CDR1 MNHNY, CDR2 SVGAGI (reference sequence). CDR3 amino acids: CASSYLGLAGVRFNEQFF. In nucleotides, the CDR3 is TGTGCCAGCAGTTACCTTGGACTAGCGGGAGTTAGGTTCAATGAGCAGTTCTTC.

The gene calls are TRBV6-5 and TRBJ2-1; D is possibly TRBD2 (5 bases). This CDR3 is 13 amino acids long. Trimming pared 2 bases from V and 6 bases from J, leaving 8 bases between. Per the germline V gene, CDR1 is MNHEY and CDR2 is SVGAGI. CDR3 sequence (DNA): TGTGCCAGCAGTTACGGTGAGGGCAATGAGCAGTTCTTC. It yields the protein CASSYGEGNEQFF.

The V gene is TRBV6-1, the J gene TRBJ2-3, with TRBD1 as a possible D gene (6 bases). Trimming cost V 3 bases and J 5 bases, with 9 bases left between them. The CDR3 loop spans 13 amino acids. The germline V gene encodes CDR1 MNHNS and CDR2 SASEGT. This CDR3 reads CASSDRGKDTQYF. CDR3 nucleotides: TGTGCCAGCAGTGATAGGGGGAAAGATACGCAGTATTTT.

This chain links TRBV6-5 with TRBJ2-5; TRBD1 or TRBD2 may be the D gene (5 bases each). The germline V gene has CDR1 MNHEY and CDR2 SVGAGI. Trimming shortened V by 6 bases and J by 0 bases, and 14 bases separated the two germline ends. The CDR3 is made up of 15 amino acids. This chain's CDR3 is CASSLSGAYQETQYF. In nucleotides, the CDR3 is TGTGCCAGCAGCCTTTCCGGGGCGTACCAAGAGACCCAGTACTTC.